The rows below give T cell receptor beta chains drawn from one sample of a study of blood T cells in healthy people across ages. TCRdb analysed the 5' RACE reads with MiXCR anew, one entry per CDR3 protein. The sample lists fewer than 2,000,000 distinct CDR3 sequences; roughly 43% were seen once. The specimen was blood. The receptors originated from a human donor in good health. The CDR3 runs from the conserved cysteine through the conserved F or W. The D gene is left open where the match is weak. A row's size may be missing; if present it is once, few, many or a size class.

length: 15
D: .
J: TRBJ1-2
V: TRBV24-1
size: few
CDR3: CATSDPKIEYYGYTF
DNA: TGTGCCACCAGTGACCCGAAAATAGAATACTATGGCTACACCTTC

length: 15
D: TRBD1
J: TRBJ2-5
V: TRBV15
size: few
CDR3: CATSRDRGGLETQYF
DNA: TGTGCCACCAGCAGGGACAGGGGCGGTTTGGAGACCCAGTACTTC

length: 14
D: .
J: TRBJ1-2
V: TRBV5-5
size: .
CDR3: CASSLSRAFYGYTF
DNA: TGTGCCAGCAGCTTGTCCAGGGCCTTCTATGGCTACACCTTC

length: 18
D: .
J: TRBJ2-1
V: TRBV6-2/TRBV6-3
size: .
CDR3: CASSYSILTPSSYNEQFF
DNA: TGTGCCAGCAGTTACTCGATTCTAACTCCAAGCTCCTACAATGAGCAGTTCTTC

length: 12
D: .
J: TRBJ2-7
V: TRBV29-1
size: few
CDR3: CNPLAINYEQYF
DNA: TGCAACCCATTGGCGATAAACTACGAGCAGTACTTC

length: 16
D: .
J: TRBJ2-7
V: TRBV11-2
size: .
CDR3: CASSRPDRSITYEQYF
DNA: TGTGCCAGCAGTCGACCCGACAGGAGCATAACCTACGAGCAGTACTTC

length: 16
D: TRBD2
J: TRBJ2-5
V: TRBV28
size: .
CDR3: CASSLSDSGALETQYF
DNA: TGTGCCAGCAGTTTATCCGATAGCGGGGCCCTGGAGACCCAGTACTTC

length: 14
D: TRBD2
J: TRBJ2-4
V: TRBV6-2/TRBV6-3
size: .
CDR3: CASSETTNGLVGYF
DNA: TGTGCCAGCAGTGAAACGACAAATGGACTAGTCGGGTACTTC

length: 14
D: .
J: TRBJ2-3
V: TRBV4-2
size: .
CDR3: CASSLTGTMSTQYF
DNA: TGTGCCAGCAGCCTAACCGGGACAATGTCTACGCAGTATTTT

length: 15
D: .
J: TRBJ1-2
V: TRBV4-1
size: .
CDR3: CASSHRTGGFYGYTF
DNA: TGCGCCAGCAGCCATCGCACGGGAGGGTTTTATGGCTACACCTTC

length: 15
D: TRBD2
J: TRBJ2-3
V: TRBV20-1
size: .
CDR3: CSAAPWRGGADTRYF
DNA: TGCAGTGCTGCCCCGTGGCGGGGGGGCGCAGATACGCGGTATTTT

length: 13
D: .
J: TRBJ2-1
V: TRBV10-3
size: .
CDR3: CAIRESLGGRWFF
DNA: TGTGCCATCAGGGAGTCGCTAGGTGGAAGGTGGTTCTTC

length: 13
D: .
J: TRBJ1-1
V: TRBV11-2
size: .
CDR3: CASSLDPGREAFF
DNA: TGTGCCAGCAGCTTAGATCCGGGAAGGGAAGCTTTCTTT

length: 16
D: TRBD1
J: TRBJ1-2
V: TRBV6-6
size: .
CDR3: CASSYPPGTGAPGYTF
DNA: TGTGCCAGCAGTTACCCCCCCGGGACAGGGGCGCCTGGCTACACCTTC

length: 20
D: .
J: TRBJ2-5
V: TRBV7-6
size: once
CDR3: CASSPTYPHFDRLGQETQYF
DNA: TGTGCCAGCAGCCCGACATATCCACATTTCGACAGGCTTGGGCAAGAGACCCAGTACTTC

length: 14
D: .
J: TRBJ1-2
V: TRBV15
size: few
CDR3: CAASAARTNYGYTF
DNA: TGTGCCGCCTCAGCGGCGCGGACTAACTATGGCTACACCTTC

length: 14
D: .
J: TRBJ2-1
V: TRBV4-2
size: few
CDR3: CASSQAGPYNEQFF
DNA: TGTGCCAGCAGCCAAGCAGGGCCCTACAATGAGCAGTTCTTC

length: 16
D: .
J: TRBJ1-5
V: TRBV4-1
size: .
CDR3: CASSQAPGPTDQPQHF
DNA: TGCGCCAGCAGCCAAGCGCCAGGGCCGACTGATCAGCCCCAGCATTTT

length: 15
D: .
J: TRBJ2-6
V: TRBV4-1
size: few
CDR3: CASSQGHPGANVLTF
DNA: TGCGCCAGCAGCCAAGGTCACCCTGGGGCCAACGTCCTGACTTTC

length: 14
D: .
J: TRBJ2-1
V: TRBV9
size: .
CDR3: CASSVRTDYNEQFF
DNA: TGTGCCAGCAGCGTCAGGACAGACTACAATGAGCAGTTCTTC

length: 13
D: .
J: TRBJ1-1
V: TRBV6-1
size: few
CDR3: CASTGGSRTEAFF
DNA: TGTGCCAGCACCGGGGGTAGTCGGACTGAAGCTTTCTTT

length: 14
D: .
J: TRBJ2-1
V: TRBV5-1
size: .
CDR3: CASSLGRELQTQFF
DNA: TGCGCCAGCAGCTTGGGCCGGGAGCTACAGACCCAGTTCTTC

length: 14
D: .
J: TRBJ2-7
V: TRBV7-2
size: .
CDR3: CASSLVGDHYEQYF
DNA: TGTGCCAGCAGCTTAGTAGGGGACCACTACGAGCAGTACTTC

length: 13
D: TRBD1
J: TRBJ2-7
V: TRBV29-1
size: .
CDR3: CSVEKGQGYEQYF
DNA: TGCAGCGTTGAGAAGGGACAGGGGTACGAGCAGTACTTC

length: 14
D: TRBD1
J: TRBJ2-7
V: TRBV5-1
size: few
CDR3: CASSHGQALREQYF
DNA: TGCGCCAGCAGCCATGGACAGGCTCTCCGTGAGCAGTACTTC

length: 16
D: .
J: TRBJ1-2
V: TRBV4-1
size: .
CDR3: CASSRGEVPANYGYTF
DNA: TGCGCCAGCAGTCGCGGCGAGGTGCCAGCTAACTATGGCTACACCTTC

length: 16
D: TRBD2
J: TRBJ2-1
V: TRBV15
size: few
CDR3: CATSRGVSGGYNEQFF
DNA: TGTGCCACCAGCAGAGGAGTTAGCGGGGGATACAATGAGCAGTTCTTC